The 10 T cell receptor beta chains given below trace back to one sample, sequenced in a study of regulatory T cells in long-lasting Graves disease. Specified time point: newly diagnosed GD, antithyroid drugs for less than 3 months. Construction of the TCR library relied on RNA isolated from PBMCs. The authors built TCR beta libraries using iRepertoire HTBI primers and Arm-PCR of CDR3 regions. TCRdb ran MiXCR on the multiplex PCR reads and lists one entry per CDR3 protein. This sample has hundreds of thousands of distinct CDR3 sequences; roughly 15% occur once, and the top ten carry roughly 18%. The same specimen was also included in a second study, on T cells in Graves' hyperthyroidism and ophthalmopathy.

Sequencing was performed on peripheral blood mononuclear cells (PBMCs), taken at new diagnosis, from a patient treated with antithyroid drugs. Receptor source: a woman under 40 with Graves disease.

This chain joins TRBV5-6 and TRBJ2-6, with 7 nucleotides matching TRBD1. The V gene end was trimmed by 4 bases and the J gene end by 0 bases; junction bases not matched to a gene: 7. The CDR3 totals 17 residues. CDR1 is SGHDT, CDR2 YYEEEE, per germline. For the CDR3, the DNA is TGTGCCAGCAGCATGAAGACAGGGATCTCTGGGGCCAACGTCCTGACTTTC. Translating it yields CASSMKTGISGANVLTF. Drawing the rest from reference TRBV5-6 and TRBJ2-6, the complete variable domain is DAGVTQSPTHLIKTRGQQVTLRCSPKSGHDTVSWYQQALGQGPQFIFQYYEEEERQRGNFPDRFSGHQFPNYSSELNVNALLLGDSALYLCASSMKTGISGANVLTFGAGSRLTVL.

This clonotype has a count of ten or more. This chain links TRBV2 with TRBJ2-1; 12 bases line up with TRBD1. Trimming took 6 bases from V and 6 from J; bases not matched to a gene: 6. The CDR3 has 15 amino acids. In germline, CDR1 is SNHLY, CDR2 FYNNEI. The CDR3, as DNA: TGTGCCAGCAGGGGGACAGGGGGCGCGATCAATGAGCAGTTCTTC. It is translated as CASRGTGGAINEQFF.

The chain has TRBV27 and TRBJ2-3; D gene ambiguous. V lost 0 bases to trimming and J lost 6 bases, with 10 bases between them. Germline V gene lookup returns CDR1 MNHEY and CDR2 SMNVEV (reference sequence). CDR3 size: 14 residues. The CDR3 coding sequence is TGTGCCAGCAGTTTATCCCCGGTTCTGGATACGCAGTATTTT. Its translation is CASSLSPVLDTQYF.

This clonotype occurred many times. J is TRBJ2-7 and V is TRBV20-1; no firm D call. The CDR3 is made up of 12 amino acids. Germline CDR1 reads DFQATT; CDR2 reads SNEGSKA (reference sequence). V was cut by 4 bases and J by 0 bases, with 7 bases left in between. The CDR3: CSANTPSYEQYF. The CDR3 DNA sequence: TGCAGTGCTAACACTCCCTCCTACGAGCAGTACTTC.

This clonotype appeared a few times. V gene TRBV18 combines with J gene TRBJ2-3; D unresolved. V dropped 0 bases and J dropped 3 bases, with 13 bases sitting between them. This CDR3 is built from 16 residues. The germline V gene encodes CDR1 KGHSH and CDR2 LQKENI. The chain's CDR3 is CASSPPLTEKTDTQYF. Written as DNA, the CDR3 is TGTGCCAGCTCACCACCGTTGACTGAAAAGACAGATACGCAGTATTTT.

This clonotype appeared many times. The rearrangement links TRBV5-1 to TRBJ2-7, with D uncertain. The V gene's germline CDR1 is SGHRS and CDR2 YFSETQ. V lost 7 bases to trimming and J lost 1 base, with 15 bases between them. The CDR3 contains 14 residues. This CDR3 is CASCNSDASYEQYF. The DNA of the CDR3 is TGCGCCAGCTGCAACAGCGACGCATCCTACGAGCAGTACTTC.

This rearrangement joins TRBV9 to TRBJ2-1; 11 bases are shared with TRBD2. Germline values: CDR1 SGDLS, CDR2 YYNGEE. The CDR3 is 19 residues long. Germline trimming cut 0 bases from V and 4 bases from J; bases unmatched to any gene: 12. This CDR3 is CASSVEGNAASGGYNEQFF. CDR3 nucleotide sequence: TGTGCCAGCAGCGTAGAAGGTAATGCGGCTAGCGGGGGGTACAATGAGCAGTTCTTC.

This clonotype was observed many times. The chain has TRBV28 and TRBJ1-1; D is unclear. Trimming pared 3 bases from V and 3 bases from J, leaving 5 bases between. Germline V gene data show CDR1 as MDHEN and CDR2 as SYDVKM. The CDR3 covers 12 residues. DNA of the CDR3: TGTGCCAGCAGTTTTCTGGACACTGAAGCTTTCTTT. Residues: CASSFLDTEAFF.

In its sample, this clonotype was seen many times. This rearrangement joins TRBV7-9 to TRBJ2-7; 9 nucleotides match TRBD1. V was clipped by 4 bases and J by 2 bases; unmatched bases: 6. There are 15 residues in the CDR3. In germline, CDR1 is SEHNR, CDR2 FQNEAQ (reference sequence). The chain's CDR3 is CASSSTGGPPYEQYF. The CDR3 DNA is TGTGCCAGCAGCTCGACAGGGGGGCCCCCCTACGAGCAGTACTTC.

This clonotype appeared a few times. CDR3 nucleotide sequence: TGTGCCTGGAGTGGGACAGGGTGGACTGAAGCTTTCTTT. Its protein is CAWSGTGWTEAFF. The chain couples TRBV30 to TRBJ1-1, with TRBD1 matching over 8 bases. The CDR3 is 13 amino acids. The junction had 3 bases not matched to a gene; V was cut back by 1 base and J by 5 bases. Germline values: CDR1 GTSNPN, CDR2 SVGIG (reference sequence).